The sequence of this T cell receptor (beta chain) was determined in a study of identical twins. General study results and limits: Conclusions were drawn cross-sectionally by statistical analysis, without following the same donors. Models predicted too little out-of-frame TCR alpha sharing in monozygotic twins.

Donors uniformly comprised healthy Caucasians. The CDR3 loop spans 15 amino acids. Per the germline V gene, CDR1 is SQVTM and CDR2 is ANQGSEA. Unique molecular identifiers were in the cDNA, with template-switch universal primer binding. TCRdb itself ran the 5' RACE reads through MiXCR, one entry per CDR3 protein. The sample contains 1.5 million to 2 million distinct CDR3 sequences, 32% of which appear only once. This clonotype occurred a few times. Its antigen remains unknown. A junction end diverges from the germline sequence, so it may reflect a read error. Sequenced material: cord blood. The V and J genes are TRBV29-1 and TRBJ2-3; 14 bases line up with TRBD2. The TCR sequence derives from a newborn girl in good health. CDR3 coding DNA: TGCAGCGTCCACGGGACTAGCGGGGGCACCGATACGCAGTATTTT. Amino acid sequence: CSVHGTSGGTDTQYF.